The clone carrying this TCR beta chain was counted ten times or more. What it binds is not known. A TCRbeta library incorporating unique molecular identifiers was prepared. In TCRdb, the PCR reads were re-called with MiXCR into one record per CDR3 protein. The table has several thousand distinct CDR3 sequences, less than 20% seen once. The CDR3 is 16 residues long. Germline V gene sequence: CDR1 LGHDT, CDR2 YNNKEL (reference sequence). The J segment lost 3 bases and the V segment lost 1 base, leaving 1 base of the junction unmatched. This sample was taken from a study of T-cell reconstitution after alpha-beta-depleted transplantation in children. Broader study findings: Surviving thymic progenitors and recipient T cells were the source of high TCRbeta diversity at day 60 in some patients. Expanded graft clones numbering several hundred reportedly gave rise to alpha-beta T cells about two months after transplant. Newly produced T cells mostly accounted for T-cell counts and diversity one year post-transplant.

The sample in question was PBMCs, mostly from graft donor cells, obtained 180 days after TCRalphabeta/CD19-depleted stem cell transplant. This TCR was sampled from a male patient aged 2-15 years who had a stem cell transplant for acute lymphoblastic leukemia, so the T cells may come from the graft donor. The chain recombines TRBV3-1 with TRBJ1-6, with TRBD1 matching 9 bases. CDR3 loop: CASSQGQGVYNSPLHF. The DNA for the CDR3 is TGTGCCAGCAGCCAAGGACAGGGGGTCTATAATTCACCCCTCCACTTT. The variable domain in full, completed from reference TRBV3-1 and TRBJ1-6, reads DTAVSQTPKYLVTQMGNDKSIKCEQNLGHDTMYWYKQDSKKFLKIMFSYNNKELIINETVPNRFSPKSPDKAHLNLHINSLELGDSAVYFCASSQGQGVYNSPLHFGNGTRLTVT.